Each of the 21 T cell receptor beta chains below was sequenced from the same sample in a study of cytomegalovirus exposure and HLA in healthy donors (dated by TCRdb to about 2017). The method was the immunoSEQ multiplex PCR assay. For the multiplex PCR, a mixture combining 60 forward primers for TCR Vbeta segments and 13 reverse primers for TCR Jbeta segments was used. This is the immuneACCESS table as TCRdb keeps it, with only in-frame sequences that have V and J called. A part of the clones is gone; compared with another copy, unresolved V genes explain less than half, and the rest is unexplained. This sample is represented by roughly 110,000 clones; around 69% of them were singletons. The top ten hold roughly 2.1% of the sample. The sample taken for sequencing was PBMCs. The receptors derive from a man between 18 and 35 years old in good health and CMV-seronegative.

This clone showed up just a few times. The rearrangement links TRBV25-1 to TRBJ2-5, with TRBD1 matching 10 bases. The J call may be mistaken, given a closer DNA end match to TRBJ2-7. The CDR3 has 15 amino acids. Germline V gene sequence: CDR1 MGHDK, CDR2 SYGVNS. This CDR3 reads CASAVGQGEIYEQYF. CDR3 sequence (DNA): TGTGCCAGCGCAGTCGGACAGGGGGAAATCTACGAGCAGTACTTC.

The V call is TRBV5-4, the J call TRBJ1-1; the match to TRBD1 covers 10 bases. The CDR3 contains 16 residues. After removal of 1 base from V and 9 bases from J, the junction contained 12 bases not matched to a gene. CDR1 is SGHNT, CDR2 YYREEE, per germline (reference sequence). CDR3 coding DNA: TGTGCCAGCAGCTTGCTCTCCCTGGGGGGACAGGGGAAAGCTTTCTTT. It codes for CASSLLSLGGQGKAFF. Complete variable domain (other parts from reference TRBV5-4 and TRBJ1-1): ETGVTQSPTHLIKTRGQQVTLRCSSQSGHNTVSWYQQALGQGPQFIFQYYREEENGRGNFPPRFSGLQFPNYSSELNVNALELDDSALYLCASSLLSLGGQGKAFFGQGTRLTVV.

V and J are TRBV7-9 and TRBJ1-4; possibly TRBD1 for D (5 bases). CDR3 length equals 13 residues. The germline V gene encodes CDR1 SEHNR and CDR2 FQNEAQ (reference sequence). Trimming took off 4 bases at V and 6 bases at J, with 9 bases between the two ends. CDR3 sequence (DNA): TGTGCCAGCAGCTCCGGGGGTTATGAAAAACTGTTTTTT. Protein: CASSSGGYEKLFF.

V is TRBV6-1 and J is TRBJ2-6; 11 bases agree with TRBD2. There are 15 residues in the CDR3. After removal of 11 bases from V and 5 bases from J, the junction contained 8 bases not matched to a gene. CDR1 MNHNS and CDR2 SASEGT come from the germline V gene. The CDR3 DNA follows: TGTGCCGCAGAGACTAGCGGGGATCGGGCCAACGTCCTGACTTTC. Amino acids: CAAETSGDRANVLTF.

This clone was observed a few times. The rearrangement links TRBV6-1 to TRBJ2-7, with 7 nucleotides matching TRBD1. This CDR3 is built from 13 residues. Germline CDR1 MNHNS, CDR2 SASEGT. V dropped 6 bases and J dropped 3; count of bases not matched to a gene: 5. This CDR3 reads CASRGDRVYEQYF. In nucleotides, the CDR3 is TGTGCCAGCAGGGGGGACAGAGTCTACGAGCAGTACTTC.

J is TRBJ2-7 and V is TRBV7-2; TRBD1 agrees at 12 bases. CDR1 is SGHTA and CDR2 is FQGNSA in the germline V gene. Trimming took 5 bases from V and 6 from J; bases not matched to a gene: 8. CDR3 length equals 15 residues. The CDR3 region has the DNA TGTGCCAGCAGCGGAACCGGGACAGGGGGCGGCGAGCAGTACTTC. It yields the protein CASSGTGTGGGEQYF. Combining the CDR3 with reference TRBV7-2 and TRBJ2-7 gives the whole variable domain GAGVSQSPSNKVTEKGKDVELRCDPISGHTALYWYRQSLGQGLEFLIYFQGNSAPDKSGLPSDRFSAERTGGSVSTLTIQRTQQEDSAVYLCASSGTGTGGGEQYFGPGTRLTVT.

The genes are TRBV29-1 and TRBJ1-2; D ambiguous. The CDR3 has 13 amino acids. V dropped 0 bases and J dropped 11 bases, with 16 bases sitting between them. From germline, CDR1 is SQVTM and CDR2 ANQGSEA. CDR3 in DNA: TGCAGCGTTGAAGAGCGAAGCACCTCAGGTTACACCTTC. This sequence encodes CSVEERSTSGYTF.

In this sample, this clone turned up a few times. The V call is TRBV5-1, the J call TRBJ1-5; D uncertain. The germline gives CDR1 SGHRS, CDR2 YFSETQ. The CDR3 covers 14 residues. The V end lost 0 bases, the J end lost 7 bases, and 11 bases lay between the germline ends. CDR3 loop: CASSLEFPGQPQHF. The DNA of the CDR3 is TGCGCCAGCAGCTTGGAGTTCCCGGGGCAGCCCCAGCATTTT. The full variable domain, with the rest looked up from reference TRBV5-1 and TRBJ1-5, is KAGVTQTPRYLIKTRGQQVTLSCSPISGHRSVSWYQQTPGQGLQFLFEYFSETQRNKGNFPGRFSGRQFSNSRSEMNVSTLELGDSALYLCASSLEFPGQPQHFGDGTRLSIL.

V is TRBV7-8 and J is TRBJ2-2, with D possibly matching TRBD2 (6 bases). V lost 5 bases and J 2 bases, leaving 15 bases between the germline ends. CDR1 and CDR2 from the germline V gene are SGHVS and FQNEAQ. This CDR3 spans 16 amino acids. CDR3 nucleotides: TGTGCCAGCAGCCCCAGGATGGGGACTAACACCGGGGAGCTGTTTTTT. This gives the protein CASSPRMGTNTGELFF.

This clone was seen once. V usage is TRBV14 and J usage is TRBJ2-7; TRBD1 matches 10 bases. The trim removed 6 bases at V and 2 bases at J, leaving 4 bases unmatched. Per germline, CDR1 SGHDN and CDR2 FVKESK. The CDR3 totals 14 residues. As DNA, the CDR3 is TGTGCCAGCAGTCCGGGACAGGGGACCTACGAGCAGTACTTC. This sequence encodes CASSPGQGTYEQYF.

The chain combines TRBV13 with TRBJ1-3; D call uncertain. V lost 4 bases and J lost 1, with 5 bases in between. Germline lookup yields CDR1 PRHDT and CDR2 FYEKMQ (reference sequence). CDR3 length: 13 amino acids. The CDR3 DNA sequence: TGTGCCAGCAGCTCCTATTCTGGAAACACCATATATTTT. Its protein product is CASSSYSGNTIYF.

The CDR3 loop is CASSQDPGGNQPQHF. CDR3 DNA sequence: TGCGCCAGCAGCCAAGATCCGGGGGGGAATCAGCCCCAGCATTTT. The V gene is TRBV4-3, the J gene TRBJ1-5; D is possibly TRBD1 (5 bases). This CDR3 comprises 15 residues. V shed 0 bases and J shed 4 bases, with 10 bases lying between them. Per germline, CDR1 LGHNA and CDR2 YSLEER.

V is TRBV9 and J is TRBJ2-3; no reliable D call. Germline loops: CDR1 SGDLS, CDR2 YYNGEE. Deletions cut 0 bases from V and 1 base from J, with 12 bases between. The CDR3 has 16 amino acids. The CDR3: CASSVGRLVGTDTQYF. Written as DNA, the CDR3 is TGTGCCAGCAGCGTAGGACGGCTAGTGGGCACAGATACGCAGTATTTT. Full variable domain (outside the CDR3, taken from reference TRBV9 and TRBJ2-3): DSGVTQTPKHLITATGQRVTLRCSPRSGDLSVYWYQQSLDQGLQFLIQYYNGEERAKGNILERFSAQQFPDLHSELNLSSLELGDSALYFCASSVGRLVGTDTQYFGPGTRLTVL.

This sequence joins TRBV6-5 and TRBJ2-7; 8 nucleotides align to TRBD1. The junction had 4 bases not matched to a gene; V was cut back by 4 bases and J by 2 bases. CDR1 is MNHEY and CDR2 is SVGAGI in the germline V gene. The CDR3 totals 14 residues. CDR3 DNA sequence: TGTGCCAGCAGTTTCAGGACAGGGACCTACGAGCAGTACTTC. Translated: CASSFRTGTYEQYF.

The CDR3 protein is CASSVPGGYGEKLFF. The CDR3 DNA sequence: TGTGCCAGCAGCGTTCCAGGGGGTTATGGTGAAAAACTGTTTTTT. The gene calls are TRBV5-4 and TRBJ1-4; 7 bases line up with TRBD1. The CDR3 spans 15 residues. The V gene end was trimmed by 4 bases and the J gene end by 7 bases; junction bases not matched to a gene: 10. The germline gives CDR1 SGHNT, CDR2 YYREEE (reference sequence).

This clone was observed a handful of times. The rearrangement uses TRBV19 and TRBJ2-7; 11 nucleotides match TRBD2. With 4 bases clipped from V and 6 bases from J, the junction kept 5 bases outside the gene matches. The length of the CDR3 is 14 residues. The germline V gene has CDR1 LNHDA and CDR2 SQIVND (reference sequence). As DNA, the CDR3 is TGTGCCAGTAGTAGTAGCGGGGGGGCCTCCGAGCAGTACTTC. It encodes CASSSSGGASEQYF.

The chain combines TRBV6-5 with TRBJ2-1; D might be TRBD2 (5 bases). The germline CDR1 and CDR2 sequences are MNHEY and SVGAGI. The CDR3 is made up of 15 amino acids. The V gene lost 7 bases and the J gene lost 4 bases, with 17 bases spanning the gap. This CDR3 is CASTRSRAAYNEQFF. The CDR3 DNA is TGTGCCAGCACCCGCTCGAGGGCGGCATACAATGAGCAGTTCTTC.

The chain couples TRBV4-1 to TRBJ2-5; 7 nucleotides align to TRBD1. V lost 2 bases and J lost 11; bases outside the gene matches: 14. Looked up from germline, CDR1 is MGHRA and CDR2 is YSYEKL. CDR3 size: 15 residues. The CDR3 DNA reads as TGCGCCAGCAGCCAATTCCAGGGGACAGCCGACCGGCAGTACTTC. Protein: CASSQFQGTADRQYF.

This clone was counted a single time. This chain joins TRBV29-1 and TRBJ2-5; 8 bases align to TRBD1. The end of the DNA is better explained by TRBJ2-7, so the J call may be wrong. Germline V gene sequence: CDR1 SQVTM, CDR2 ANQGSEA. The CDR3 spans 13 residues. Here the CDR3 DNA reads TGCAGCGTTGTGACAGGGGCCGTTGGCGAGCAGTACTTC. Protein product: CSVVTGAVGEQYF.

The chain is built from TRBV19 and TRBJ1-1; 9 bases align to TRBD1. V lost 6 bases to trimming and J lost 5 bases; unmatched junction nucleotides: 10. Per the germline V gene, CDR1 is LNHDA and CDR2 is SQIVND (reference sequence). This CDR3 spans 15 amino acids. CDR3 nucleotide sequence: TGTGCCAGTAGCCTCCCACAGGGGGCGCATACTGAAGCTTTCTTT. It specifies CASSLPQGAHTEAFF.

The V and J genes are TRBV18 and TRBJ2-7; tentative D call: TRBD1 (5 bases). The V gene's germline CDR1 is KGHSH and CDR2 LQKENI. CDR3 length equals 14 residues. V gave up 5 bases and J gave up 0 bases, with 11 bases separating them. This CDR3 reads CASSSGPGSYEQYF. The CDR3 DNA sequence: TGTGCCAGCTCATCAGGGCCGGGCTCCTACGAGCAGTACTTC.